The 31 T cell receptor beta chains reported below all come from one sample, sequenced in a study of blood T cell repertoires in COVID-19. The table came from immunoSEQ multiplex PCR; TCRdb's copy has only in-frame clones and leaves some out. The sample yields about 58,000 clones, approximately 89% seen once. The sample taken for sequencing was peripheral blood. These receptors came from a woman aged 60-70 years with active COVID-19.

The table lists this clone with a few counts. The chain uses TRBV4-1 and TRBJ2-5; weak D call: TRBD2 (6 bases). Deletions cut 1 base from V and 2 bases from J, with 11 bases between. Germline V gives CDR1 MGHRA, CDR2 YSYEKL. The CDR3 has 15 residues. Written as DNA, the CDR3 is TGCGCCAGCAGCCAAGTGAGCGGGCCTCAAGAGACCCAGTACTTC. Encoded protein: CASSQVSGPQETQYF.

The rearrangement links TRBV25-1 to TRBJ2-1, with TRBD2 identical over 11 bases. The CDR3 contains 15 residues. After removal of 6 bases from V and 10 bases from J, the junction contained 11 bases not matched to a gene. Germline loops: CDR1 MGHDK, CDR2 SYGVNS. The CDR3 DNA reads TGTGCCAGCAGCCGGACTAGCGGGCTGGCCAGAGAGCAGTTCTTC. Its protein product is CASSRTSGLAREQFF.

Of note for this clone: An end of the junction does not agree with germline; a read error may underlie this. The V call is TRBV12-3 or TRBV12-4, the J call TRBJ2-2; possible D gene TRBD2, 5 bases. The CDR3 extends over 13 amino acids. The CDR3 spells CASTLLVTGELFF. Written as DNA, the CDR3 is TGTGCCAGCACTTTACTAGTCACCGGGGAGCTGTTTTTT.

This clone occurred once. The chain couples TRBV5-5 to TRBJ2-1, with D possibly TRBD2 on 6 matching bases. V was clipped by 1 base and J by 9 bases, with 14 bases between them. Germline CDR1 SGHKS, CDR2 YYEKEE (reference sequence). The CDR3 consists of 14 residues. CDR3 in amino acids: CASSLTTAGGEQFF. CDR3 DNA sequence: TGTGCCAGCAGCTTGACGACGGCCGGGGGTGAGCAGTTCTTC.

The rearrangement joins TRBV15 to TRBJ2-5, with TRBD1 matching over 7 bases. CDR3 size: 14 residues. The germline CDR1 and CDR2 sequences are LNHNV and YYDKDF (reference sequence). With V trimmed by 4 bases and J by 4 bases, 6 bases remained unmatched. The CDR3 DNA follows: TGTGCCACCAGCATAAACAGGGGATCAGAGACCCAGTACTTC. Its translation: CATSINRGSETQYF.

CDR3 nucleotides: TGTGCCTGGAAGGTAACGGGGGTCAAGGGTACGCAGTATTTT. Translation: CAWKVTGVKGTQYF. The rearrangement uses TRBV30 and TRBJ2-3; D is perhaps TRBD2 (6 bases). Per germline, CDR1 GTSNPN and CDR2 SVGIG (reference sequence). The CDR3 has 14 residues. V dropped 4 bases and J dropped 8 bases, with 19 bases sitting between them.

V and J are TRBV10-3 and TRBJ1-2; tentative D call: TRBD1 (6 bases). The CDR3 is 15 residues long. Between the trimmed V and J ends, which lost 4 bases and 4 bases, there was a span of 16 bases. Germline V CDR1 and CDR2: ENHRY, SYGVKD. The CDR3 reads CAISGTQRTAYGYTF. CDR3 bases: TGTGCCATCAGTGGGACCCAAAGGACAGCCTATGGCTACACCTTC.

This chain joins TRBV6-5 and TRBJ2-7, with 8 bases identical to TRBD2. CDR1 and CDR2 (germline): MNHEY, SVGAGI. With V trimmed by 6 bases and J by 3 bases, 7 bases remained unmatched. The CDR3 has 14 residues. CDR3 sequence: CASSERGPVYEQYF. The CDR3 DNA is TGTGCCAGCAGCGAGCGGGGGCCGGTCTACGAGCAGTACTTC.

This chain joins TRBV6-2 or TRBV6-3 and TRBJ1-5; D not certain. The germline gives CDR1 MNHEY, CDR2 SVGEGT. The CDR3 extends over 17 amino acids. The V end lost 1 base, the J end lost 2 bases, and 15 bases lay between the germline ends. The CDR3 sequence: CASSYYLEGWGNQPQHF. CDR3 nucleotides: TGTGCCAGCAGTTACTACCTAGAGGGCTGGGGCAATCAGCCCCAGCATTTT.

The chain carries TRBV9 and TRBJ2-5, with TRBD1 identical over 7 bases. J was trimmed by 4 bases and V by 4 bases; bases with no gene match: 16. The CDR3 loop spans 17 amino acids. Germline lookup yields CDR1 SGDLS and CDR2 YYNGEE. The CDR3 is CASSPAPTGAGRETQYF. For the CDR3, the DNA is TGTGCCAGCAGCCCAGCCCCTACAGGGGCCGGTAGAGAGACCCAGTACTTC.

This sequence joins TRBV9 and TRBJ2-5; D perhaps matches TRBD2 (5 bases). Trimming cost V 4 bases and J 2 bases, with 12 bases left between them. Germline V lookup: CDR1 SGDLS, CDR2 YYNGEE. CDR3 length: 14 residues. The CDR3 is CASSPRTGQETQYF. The CDR3 region has the DNA TGTGCCAGCAGCCCCCGAACGGGACAAGAGACCCAGTACTTC.

The chain combines TRBV2 with TRBJ1-2; D is perhaps TRBD1 (6 bases). CDR3 size: 15 residues. Germline V gives CDR1 SNHLY, CDR2 FYNNEI. V shed 6 bases and J shed 8 bases, with 22 bases lying between them. In DNA form, the CDR3 reads TGTGCCAGCAGCGACGCCGGGACACCCGGGTTCGGCTACACCTTC. Encoded protein: CASSDAGTPGFGYTF.

The chain is built from TRBV7-9 and TRBJ2-7; 7 positions match TRBD1. With 0 bases clipped from V and 0 bases from J, the junction kept 5 bases outside the gene matches. CDR1 and CDR2 (germline): SEHNR, FQNEAQ (reference sequence). This CDR3 is built from 16 residues. The DNA of the CDR3 is TGTGCCAGCAGCTTAGCGGGAGCAGGGGGCTCCTACGAGCAGTACTTC. Protein product: CASSLAGAGGSYEQYF.

The J gene is TRBJ2-5, the V gene TRBV24-1; TRBD1 agrees at 7 bases. CDR3 size: 16 residues. In germline, CDR1 is KGHDR, CDR2 SFDVKD. V lost 2 bases, J lost 4 bases, and 9 bases stayed unmatched. As DNA, the CDR3 is TGTGCCACCAGTGATTCGACAGGGATACCACCAGAGACCCAGTACTTC. Translated, it gives CATSDSTGIPPETQYF.

This chain links TRBV6-4 with TRBJ2-2; 9 bases fit TRBD2. CDR1 and CDR2 from the germline V gene are MRHNA and SNTAGT. The J segment lost 4 bases and the V segment lost 2 bases, leaving 11 bases of the junction unmatched. This CDR3 region has 18 residues. The DNA for the CDR3 is TGTGCCAGCAGTGACGACCCCCTGGCGGGGGGGGGCACCGGGGAGCTGTTTTTT. It is translated as CASSDDPLAGGGTGELFF.

The chain recombines TRBV18 with TRBJ2-7; D is unclear. The CDR3 contains 12 residues. Germline V gene lookup returns CDR1 KGHSH and CDR2 LQKENI. V lost 3 bases, J lost 3 bases, and 6 bases lay in between. CDR3 in amino acids: CASSPSDYEQYF. CDR3 DNA: TGTGCCAGCTCACCGTCAGACTACGAGCAGTACTTC.

The chain joins TRBV3-1 (or the pseudogene TRBV3-2) to TRBJ1-1; possibly TRBD1 for D (5 bases). V was trimmed by 3 bases and J by 3 bases, leaving 23 bases between them. Germline CDR1 LGHDT, CDR2 YNNKEL (reference sequence). CDR3 length: 18 residues. The CDR3, as DNA: TGTGCCAGCAGCCACCCACAGAGGTGGGCAGGGCAGGACACTGAAGCTTTCTTT. It is translated as CASSHPQRWAGQDTEAFF.

V gene TRBV5-8 combines with J gene TRBJ1-1; 8 positions match TRBD1. Germline lookup yields CDR1 SGHTS and CDR2 YDEGEE. The length of the CDR3 is 14 residues. The V segment lost 2 bases and the J segment 1 base; nucleotides outside the gene matches: 1. The CDR3 DNA reads as TGTGCCAGCAGCTTAGGGACAGGGAACACTGAAGCTTTCTTT. It codes for CASSLGTGNTEAFF.

The chain links TRBV27 to TRBJ2-3, with a weak D call TRBD2 (8 bases). V was cut by 1 base and J by 5 bases, with 16 bases left in between. Germline CDR1 reads MNHEY; CDR2 reads SMNVEV (reference sequence). This CDR3 spans 16 amino acids. The CDR3 region has the DNA TGTGCCAGCAGTTTATGGCGAGCGGGGGACAGAGATACGCAGTATTTT. It specifies CASSLWRAGDRDTQYF.

The V gene is TRBV18, the J gene TRBJ1-1; TRBD1 aligns across 7 bases. There are 15 residues in the CDR3. Germline CDR1 and CDR2: KGHSH and LQKENI. The V segment lost 5 bases and the J segment 5 bases; nucleotides outside the gene matches: 11. The CDR3 nucleotides read TGTGCCAGCTCAACGTCACAGGGGTTAGAAACTGAAGCTTTCTTT. This translates into CASSTSQGLETEAFF.

The rearrangement joins TRBV7-2 to TRBJ2-5; 7 nucleotides agree with TRBD2. This CDR3 region has 13 residues. Germline-derived CDR1 and CDR2 are SGHTA and FQGNSA. After removal of 4 bases from V and 7 bases from J, the junction contained 6 bases not matched to a gene. CDR3 loop: CASSYPSGVTQYF. The CDR3 nucleotides read TGTGCCAGCAGCTACCCAAGCGGGGTGACCCAGTACTTC.

The rearrangement uses TRBV5-1 and TRBJ2-1; D is undetermined. The germline gives CDR1 SGHRS, CDR2 YFSETQ. The ends were cut back, 0 bases at V and 5 bases at J, with 18 bases in the middle. There are 17 residues in the CDR3. The CDR3 bases are TGCGCCAGCAGCTTGGTGCCTACCCCCTACCTTGACAATGAGCAGTTCTTC. This encodes CASSLVPTPYLDNEQFF.

The chain combines TRBV4-3 with TRBJ1-4, with D tentatively TRBD1 (6 bases). Trimming took off 4 bases at V and 4 bases at J, with 10 bases between the two ends. CDR1 LGHNA and CDR2 YSLEER come from the germline V gene. This CDR3 is built from 14 residues. The CDR3 sequence: CASSRQVGNEKLFF. The CDR3 DNA is TGCGCCAGCAGCCGACAGGTCGGTAATGAAAAACTGTTTTTT.

In its sample, this clone was seen once. This chain links TRBV11-2 with TRBJ2-2; possible D gene TRBD1, 5 bases. This CDR3 is 13 amino acids long. Germline V lookup: CDR1 SGHAT, CDR2 FQNNGV. Between the trimmed V and J ends, which lost 5 bases and 4 bases, there was a span of 8 bases. CDR3 coding DNA: TGTGCCAGCAGCCGGACAACCACCGGGGAGCTGTTTTTT. Translation: CASSRTTTGELFF.

The V call is TRBV9, the J call TRBJ2-3; TRBD2 matches at 9 bases. Germline V lookup: CDR1 SGDLS, CDR2 YYNGEE. With V trimmed by 7 bases and J by 0 bases, 15 bases remained unmatched. This CDR3 is 18 amino acids long. CDR3 DNA: TGTGCCAGCTCAGGGACTAGCCGTGTCCCGACTAGCACAGATACGCAGTATTTT. Amino acids: CASSGTSRVPTSTDTQYF. The full variable domain, completed using reference TRBV9 and TRBJ2-3, is DSGVTQTPKHLITATGQRVTLRCSPRSGDLSVYWYQQSLDQGLQFLIQYYNGEERAKGNILERFSAQQFPDLHSELNLSSLELGDSALYFCASSGTSRVPTSTDTQYFGPGTRLTVL.

This clone showed up just a few times. This sequence joins TRBV7-9 and TRBJ1-6, with 8 bases fitting TRBD1. V dropped 5 bases and J dropped 7; count of bases not matched to a gene: 7. The CDR3 is 15 amino acids. CDR1 is SEHNR and CDR2 is FQNEAQ in the germline V gene (reference sequence). The CDR3 protein is CASSTDRALNSPLHF. The CDR3 DNA is TGTGCCAGCAGCACGGACAGGGCGTTGAATTCACCCCTCCACTTT.

This chain joins TRBV5-1 and TRBJ2-7, with D possibly TRBD1 on 5 matching bases. The ends were cut back, 2 bases at V and 2 bases at J, with 11 bases in the middle. The CDR3 is 14 amino acids. Germline V gene data show CDR1 as SGHRS and CDR2 as YFSETQ. The CDR3 protein is CASSFQDSAYEQYF. CDR3 nucleotide sequence: TGCGCCAGCAGCTTTCAAGACAGTGCCTACGAGCAGTACTTC.

This rearrangement joins TRBV19 to TRBJ1-2, with D perhaps TRBD1 (5 bases). This CDR3 has 11 residues. V was cut by 7 bases and J by 8 bases, with 11 bases left in between. Per germline, CDR1 LNHDA and CDR2 SQIVND (reference sequence). In nucleotides, the CDR3 is TGTGCCAGTACTCAGGGTCGAGGCTACACCTTC. Residues: CASTQGRGYTF.

V usage is TRBV18 and J usage is TRBJ2-6; possible D gene TRBD1, 6 bases. Trimming left V 3 bases short and J 0 bases short, with 21 bases between. This CDR3 is 20 amino acids long. Germline CDR1 and CDR2: KGHSH and LQKENI. CDR3 amino acids: CASSPWQGITLSSGANVLTF. The CDR3 DNA reads as TGTGCCAGCTCACCTTGGCAGGGGATAACTTTAAGCTCTGGGGCCAACGTCCTGACTTTC. Drawing the rest from reference TRBV18 and TRBJ2-6, the complete variable domain is NAGVMQNPRHLVRRRGQEARLRCSPMKGHSHVYWYRQLPEEGLKFMVYLQKENIIDESGMPKERFSAEFPKEGPSILRIQQVVRGDSAAYFCASSPWQGITLSSGANVLTFGAGSRLTVL.

This sequence joins TRBV7-9 and TRBJ1-5; D is unclear. The germline V and J ends were trimmed by 1 base and 7 bases, with 5 bases remaining between them. Germline CDR1 SEHNR, CDR2 FQNEAQ (reference sequence). CDR3 length: 12 amino acids. CDR3 protein: CASSLELQPQHF. CDR3 in DNA: TGTGCCAGCAGCTTAGAACTACAGCCCCAGCATTTT.

The V and J genes are TRBV29-1 and TRBJ2-1; TRBD2 matches 10 bases. With V trimmed by 1 base and J by 4 bases, 4 bases remained unmatched. This CDR3 is built from 15 residues. CDR1 is SQVTM and CDR2 is ANQGSEA in the germline V gene. As DNA, the CDR3 is TGCAGCGTTGAAGGTAGCGGGGGGATATACAATGAGCAGTTCTTC. This translates into CSVEGSGGIYNEQFF.